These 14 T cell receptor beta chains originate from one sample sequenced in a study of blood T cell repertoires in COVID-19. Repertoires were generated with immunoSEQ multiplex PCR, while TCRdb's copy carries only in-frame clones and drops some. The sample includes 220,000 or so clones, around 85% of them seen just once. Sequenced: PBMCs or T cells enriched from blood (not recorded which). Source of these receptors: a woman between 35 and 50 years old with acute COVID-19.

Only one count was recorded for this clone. The CDR3 bases are TGTGCCAGCAGCTTAGTCTCGGGACACCGAGGGACTGAAGCTTTCTTT. Translation: CASSLVSGHRGTEAFF. The chain is built from TRBV7-9 and TRBJ1-1; tentative D call: TRBD1 (6 bases). The CDR3 loop spans 16 amino acids. Per germline, CDR1 SEHNR and CDR2 FQNEAQ (reference sequence). Trimming took off 1 base at V and 5 bases at J, with 17 bases between the two ends.

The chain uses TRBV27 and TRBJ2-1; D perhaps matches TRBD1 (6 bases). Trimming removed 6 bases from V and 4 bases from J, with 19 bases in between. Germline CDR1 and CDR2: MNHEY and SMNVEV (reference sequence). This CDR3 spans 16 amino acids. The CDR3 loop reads CASSHRPAGQYNEQFF. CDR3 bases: TGTGCCAGCAGCCATCGGCCGGCTGGACAGTACAATGAGCAGTTCTTC.

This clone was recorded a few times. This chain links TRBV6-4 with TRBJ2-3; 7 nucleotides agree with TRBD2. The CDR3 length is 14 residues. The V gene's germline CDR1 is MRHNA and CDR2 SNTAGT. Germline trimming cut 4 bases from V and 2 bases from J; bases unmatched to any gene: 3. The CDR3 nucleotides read TGTGCCAGCAGTGTTGCGGGAGACACAGATACGCAGTATTTT. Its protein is CASSVAGDTDTQYF.

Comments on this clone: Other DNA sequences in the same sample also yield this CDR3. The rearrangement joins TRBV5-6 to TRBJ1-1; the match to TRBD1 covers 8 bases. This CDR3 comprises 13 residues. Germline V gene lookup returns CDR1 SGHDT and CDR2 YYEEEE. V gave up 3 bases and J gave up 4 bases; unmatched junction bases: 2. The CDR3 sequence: CASSWTGSTEAFF. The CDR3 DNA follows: TGTGCCAGCAGCTGGACAGGGAGCACTGAAGCTTTCTTT.

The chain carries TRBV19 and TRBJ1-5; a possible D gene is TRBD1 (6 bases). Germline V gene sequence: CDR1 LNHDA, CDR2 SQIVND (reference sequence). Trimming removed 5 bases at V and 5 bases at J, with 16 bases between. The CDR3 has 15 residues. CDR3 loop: CASSWGGAGDQPQHF. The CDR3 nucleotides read TGTGCCAGTAGTTGGGGTGGCGCAGGGGATCAGCCCCAGCATTTT.

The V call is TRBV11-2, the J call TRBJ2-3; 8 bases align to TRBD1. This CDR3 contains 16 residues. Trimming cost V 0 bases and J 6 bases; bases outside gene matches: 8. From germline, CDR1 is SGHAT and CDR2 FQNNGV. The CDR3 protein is CASSLETGGYLDTQYF. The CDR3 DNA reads TGTGCCAGCAGCTTAGAAACAGGGGGGTACTTGGATACGCAGTATTTT.

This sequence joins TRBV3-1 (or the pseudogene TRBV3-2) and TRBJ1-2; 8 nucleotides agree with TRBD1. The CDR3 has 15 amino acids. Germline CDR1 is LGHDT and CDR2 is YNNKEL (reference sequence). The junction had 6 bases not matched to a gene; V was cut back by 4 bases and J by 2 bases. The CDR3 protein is CASSPRGQGNYGYTF. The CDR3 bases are TGTGCCAGCAGCCCCCGAGGACAGGGAAACTATGGCTACACCTTC.

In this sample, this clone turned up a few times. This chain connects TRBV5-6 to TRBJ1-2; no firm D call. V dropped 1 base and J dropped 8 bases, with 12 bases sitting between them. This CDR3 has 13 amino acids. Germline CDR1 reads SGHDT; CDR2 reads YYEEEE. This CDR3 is CASSLWTSGGYTF. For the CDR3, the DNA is TGTGCCAGCAGCTTGTGGACCTCGGGGGGCTACACCTTC.

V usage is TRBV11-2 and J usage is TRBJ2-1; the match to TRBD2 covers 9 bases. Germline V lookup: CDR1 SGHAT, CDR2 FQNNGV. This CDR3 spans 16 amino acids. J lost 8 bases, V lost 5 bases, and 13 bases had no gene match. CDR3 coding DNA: TGTGCCAGCAGCCGAGAGGGACTAGCTCTTATAGATGAGCAGTTCTTC. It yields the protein CASSREGLALIDEQFF.

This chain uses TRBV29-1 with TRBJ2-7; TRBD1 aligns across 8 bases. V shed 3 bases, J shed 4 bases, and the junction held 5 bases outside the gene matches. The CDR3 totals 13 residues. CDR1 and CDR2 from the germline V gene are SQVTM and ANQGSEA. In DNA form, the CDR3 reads TGCAGCGTTGAGGGCGGGACAGGTTACGAGCAGTACTTC. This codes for CSVEGGTGYEQYF.

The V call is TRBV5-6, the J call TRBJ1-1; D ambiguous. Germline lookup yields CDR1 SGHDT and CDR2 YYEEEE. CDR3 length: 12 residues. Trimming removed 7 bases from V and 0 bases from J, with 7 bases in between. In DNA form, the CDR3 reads TGTGCCAGCGGTAGAGTGAACACTGAAGCTTTCTTT. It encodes CASGRVNTEAFF.

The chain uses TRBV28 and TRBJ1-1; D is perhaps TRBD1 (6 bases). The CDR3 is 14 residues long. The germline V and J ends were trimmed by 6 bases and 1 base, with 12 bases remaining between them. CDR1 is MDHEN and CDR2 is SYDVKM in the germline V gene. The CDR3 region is CASRLGGPNTEAFF. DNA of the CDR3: TGTGCCAGCAGATTGGGGGGGCCGAACACTGAAGCTTTCTTT.

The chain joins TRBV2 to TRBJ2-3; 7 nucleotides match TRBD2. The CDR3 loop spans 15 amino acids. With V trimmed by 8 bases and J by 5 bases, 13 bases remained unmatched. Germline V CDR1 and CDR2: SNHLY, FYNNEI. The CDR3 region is CASGPGTTWQDTQYF. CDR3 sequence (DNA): TGTGCCAGCGGCCCCGGGACTACTTGGCAAGATACGCAGTATTTT.

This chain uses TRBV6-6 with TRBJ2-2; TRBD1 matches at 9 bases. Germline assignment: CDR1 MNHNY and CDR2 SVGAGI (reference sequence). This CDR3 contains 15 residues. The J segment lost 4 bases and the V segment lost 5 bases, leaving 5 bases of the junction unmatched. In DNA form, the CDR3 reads TGTGCCAGCAGTATACAGGGGGCGGCCACCGGGGAGCTGTTTTTT. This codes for CASSIQGAATGELFF.